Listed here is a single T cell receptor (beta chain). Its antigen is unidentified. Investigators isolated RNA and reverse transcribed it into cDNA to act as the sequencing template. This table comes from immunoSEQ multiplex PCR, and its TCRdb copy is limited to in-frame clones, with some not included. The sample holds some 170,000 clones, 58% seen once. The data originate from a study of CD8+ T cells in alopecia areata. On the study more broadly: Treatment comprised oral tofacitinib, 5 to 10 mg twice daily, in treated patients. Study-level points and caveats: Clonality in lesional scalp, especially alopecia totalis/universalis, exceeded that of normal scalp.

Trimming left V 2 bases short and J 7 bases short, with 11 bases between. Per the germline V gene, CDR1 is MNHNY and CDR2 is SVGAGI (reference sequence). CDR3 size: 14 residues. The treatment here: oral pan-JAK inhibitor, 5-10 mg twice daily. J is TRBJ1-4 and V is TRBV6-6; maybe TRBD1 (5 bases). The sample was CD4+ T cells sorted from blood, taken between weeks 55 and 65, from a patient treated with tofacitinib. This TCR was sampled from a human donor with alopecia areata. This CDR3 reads CASSYGGGAEKLFF. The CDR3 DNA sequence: TGTGCCAGCAGTTACGGGGGTGGTGCTGAAAAACTGTTTTTT.